This passage covers 32 T cell receptor beta chains from one sample sequenced in a study of cytomegalovirus exposure and HLA in healthy donors. The method was immunoSEQ multiplex PCR; TCRdb's version includes in-frame clones alone and lacks a portion of them. Of a few hundred thousand clones in the sample, roughly 90% are singletons; the top ten hold around 0.8%. The material sequenced was PBMCs. The receptor source for this set is a young woman in good health and CMV-seronegative.

The chain joins TRBV6-5 to TRBJ2-7, with 10 bases identical to TRBD1. The germline gives CDR1 MNHEY, CDR2 SVGAGI. V trimming: 5 bases; J trimming: 2 bases; junction bases outside the gene matches: 6. The CDR3 consists of 15 residues. The CDR3 sequence: CASSRTGGTTYEQYF. The CDR3 DNA sequence: TGTGCCAGCAGTCGGACAGGGGGGACTACCTACGAGCAGTACTTC.

The rearrangement joins TRBV14 to TRBJ2-7; 8 bases align to TRBD2. This CDR3 has 15 residues. Germline V gives CDR1 SGHDN, CDR2 FVKESK. V was pared by 4 bases and J by 2 bases, with 7 bases of the junction left unmatched. The CDR3 region is CASSPRPGGAYEQYF. CDR3 nucleotide sequence: TGTGCCAGCAGCCCCAGACCGGGGGGGGCCTACGAGCAGTACTTC.

This rearrangement joins TRBV4-3 to TRBJ2-7; perhaps TRBD2 as D (5 bases). The CDR3 is 15 amino acids. Looked up from germline, CDR1 is LGHNA and CDR2 is YSLEER. Trimming stripped 4 bases from V and 4 bases from J, with 17 bases between. CDR3 DNA sequence: TGCGCCAGCAGCCTCCAACCTAGCTCCCCATACGAGCAGTACTTC. Amino acids: CASSLQPSSPYEQYF.

This chain uses TRBV7-8 with TRBJ1-5; D is unresolved. The CDR3 extends over 15 amino acids. Trimming cost V 1 base and J 4 bases, with 11 bases left between them. Germline CDR1 and CDR2: SGHVS and FQNEAQ. The CDR3 protein is CASSLEHSLNQPQHF. DNA of the CDR3: TGTGCCAGCAGCTTAGAGCACAGCCTTAATCAGCCCCAGCATTTT. The complete variable domain, with remaining parts taken from reference TRBV7-8 and TRBJ1-5, reads GAGVSQSPRYKVAKRGQDVALRCDPISGHVSLFWYQQALGQGPEFLTYFQNEAQLDKSGLPSDRFFAERPEGSVSTLKIQRTQQEDSAVYLCASSLEHSLNQPQHFGDGTRLSIL.

This rearrangement joins TRBV11-2 to TRBJ2-1; D call uncertain. Trimming cost V 1 base and J 7 bases, with 8 bases left between them. CDR3 length: 13 residues. Germline V lookup: CDR1 SGHAT, CDR2 FQNNGV. As DNA, the CDR3 is TGTGCCAGCAGCTTAGGAGTGTCAAATGAGCAGTTCTTC. Translation: CASSLGVSNEQFF.

In DNA form, the CDR3 reads TGTGCCAGCCCTGGGACAAGGAACACTGAAGCTTTCTTT. Protein sequence: CASPGTRNTEAFF. The chain couples TRBV5-4 to TRBJ1-1; a weak D match, TRBD1 (6 bases). V gave up 7 bases and J gave up 1 base, with 11 bases separating them. The CDR3 sequence is 13 residues long. Per the germline V gene, CDR1 is SGHNT and CDR2 is YYREEE (reference sequence). Supplemented by reference TRBV5-4 and TRBJ1-1, the full variable domain reads ETGVTQSPTHLIKTRGQQVTLRCSSQSGHNTVSWYQQALGQGPQFIFQYYREEENGRGNFPPRFSGLQFPNYSSELNVNALELDDSALYLCASPGTRNTEAFFGQGTRLTVV.

This rearrangement joins TRBV27 to TRBJ2-2; D is possibly TRBD1 (5 bases). The CDR3 totals 18 residues. Germline CDR1 reads MNHEY; CDR2 reads SMNVEV (reference sequence). V lost 4 bases, J lost 1 base, and 19 bases lay in between. CDR3 protein: CASSSLKGIPENTGELFF. The CDR3 DNA follows: TGTGCCAGCAGTTCCCTAAAGGGGATTCCCGAGAACACCGGGGAGCTGTTTTTT.

The chain links TRBV27 to TRBJ1-5; D gene ambiguous. The CDR3 runs to 16 residues. Trimming cost V 4 bases and J 4 bases, with 17 bases left between them. Germline assignment: CDR1 MNHEY and CDR2 SMNVEV (reference sequence). The CDR3 DNA sequence: TGTGCCAGCAGTTCCCTGCCGGGAGCACTGAATCAGCCCCAGCATTTT. It yields the protein CASSSLPGALNQPQHF.

This clone was counted a single time. This chain joins TRBV9 and TRBJ2-2; 7 bases are a match to TRBD1. This CDR3 has 14 residues. Trimming took 1 base from V and 5 from J; bases not matched to a gene: 2. Germline values: CDR1 SGDLS, CDR2 YYNGEE. CDR3 loop: CASSVTRGTGELFF. The CDR3 DNA reads as TGTGCCAGCAGCGTAACCAGGGGGACCGGGGAGCTGTTTTTT.

This rearrangement joins TRBV2 to TRBJ2-1; weak D call: TRBD1 (5 bases). The CDR3 length is 15 residues. Germline lookup yields CDR1 SNHLY and CDR2 FYNNEI. V lost 4 bases and J lost 6, with 16 bases in between. The CDR3, as DNA: TGTGCCAGCAGTGGGGGCATCGAGAGGAGCAATGAGCAGTTCTTC. Amino acid sequence: CASSGGIERSNEQFF.

The chain has TRBV18 and TRBJ1-2, with D perhaps TRBD1 (5 bases). CDR1 and CDR2 (germline): KGHSH, LQKENI. The V end was cut by 4 bases, the J end by 6 bases, with 9 bases between. The CDR3 runs 12 residues. CDR3 DNA sequence: TGTGCCAGCTCACGGGGGGGAGATGGCTACACCTTC. Translation: CASSRGGDGYTF.

This chain uses TRBV5-4 with TRBJ2-7; 7 bases align to TRBD2. V was clipped by 2 bases and J by 6 bases; unmatched bases: 11. Germline lookup yields CDR1 SGHNT and CDR2 YYREEE (reference sequence). CDR3 length: 15 residues. The CDR3 spells CASSFNGGSLGEQYF. The DNA of the CDR3 is TGTGCCAGCAGCTTCAACGGCGGGAGTTTGGGCGAGCAGTACTTC.

This chain links TRBV27 with TRBJ2-7; D is unresolved. The CDR3 loop spans 13 amino acids. Trimming shortened V by 3 bases and J by 4 bases, and 10 bases separated the two germline ends. Germline assignment: CDR1 MNHEY and CDR2 SMNVEV (reference sequence). CDR3 loop: CASSLGQLYEQYF. The CDR3 nucleotides read TGTGCCAGCAGTTTGGGTCAACTATACGAGCAGTACTTC.

This clone has a handful of counts. V gene TRBV7-3 combines with J gene TRBJ2-3; 12 bases map to TRBD2. The CDR3 loop spans 18 amino acids. The germline gives CDR1 SGHTA, CDR2 FQGTGA. Trimming cost V 5 bases and J 2 bases; bases outside gene matches: 11. The DNA of the CDR3 is TGTGCCAGCAGCCCCGTCACGCTAGCGGGAGGGGTCACAGATACGCAGTATTTT. It encodes CASSPVTLAGGVTDTQYF.

This sequence joins TRBV28 and TRBJ2-2, with 10 positions matching TRBD2. With 7 bases clipped from V and 1 base from J, the junction kept 6 bases outside the gene matches. Germline lookup yields CDR1 MDHEN and CDR2 SYDVKM. CDR3 length: 16 residues. The CDR3 protein is CASNKSGRENTGELFF. CDR3 DNA: TGTGCCAGCAACAAGAGCGGGAGGGAGAACACCGGGGAGCTGTTTTTT.

V is TRBV5-1 and J is TRBJ2-3; 8 positions match TRBD2. This CDR3 comprises 16 residues. Looked up from germline, CDR1 is SGHRS and CDR2 is YFSETQ. The junction had 7 bases not matched to a gene; V was cut back by 0 bases and J by 4 bases. The CDR3 DNA sequence: TGCGCCAGCAGCTTGGTGGGAGCGGGAGAAGCAGATACGCAGTATTTT. Protein sequence: CASSLVGAGEADTQYF.

The rearrangement links TRBV4-3 to TRBJ2-7; D ambiguous. The length of the CDR3 is 15 residues. The V and J ends lost 1 base and 0 bases respectively, with 10 bases between them. CDR1 is LGHNA, CDR2 YSLEER, per germline. The CDR3 spells CASSQGYYNSYEQYF. The CDR3 coding sequence is TGCGCCAGCAGCCAAGGGTACTACAACTCCTACGAGCAGTACTTC.

This clone was observed a few times. The chain joins TRBV6-5 to TRBJ1-2, with D unresolved. The CDR3 runs 11 residues. Germline V lookup: CDR1 MNHEY, CDR2 SVGAGI. Trimming took off 6 bases at V and 4 bases at J, with 6 bases between the two ends. The CDR3 DNA is TGTGCCAGCAGCCACAGCTATGGCTACACCTTC. This sequence encodes CASSHSYGYTF.

The chain links TRBV18 to TRBJ1-2, with TRBD1 as a possible D gene (5 bases). V was pared by 0 bases and J by 0 bases, with 8 bases between. Germline CDR1 KGHSH, CDR2 LQKENI. The CDR3 runs 15 residues. DNA of the CDR3: TGTGCCAGCTCACCACCGACAGATACTAACTATGGCTACACCTTC. It is translated as CASSPPTDTNYGYTF.

This chain joins TRBV6-5 and TRBJ2-1; TRBD1 matches 9 bases. The J segment lost 12 bases and the V segment lost 5 bases, leaving 11 bases of the junction unmatched. From germline, CDR1 is MNHEY and CDR2 SVGAGI. The CDR3 has 14 residues. CDR3 nucleotides: TGTGCCAGCAGTCGACCGGGACAGGGTCAGCGGCAGTTCTTC. Protein sequence: CASSRPGQGQRQFF.

This rearrangement joins TRBV28 to TRBJ1-5; D might be TRBD1 (5 bases). This CDR3 has 15 amino acids. Germline CDR1 MDHEN, CDR2 SYDVKM. Trimming removed 5 bases from V and 9 bases from J, with 20 bases in between. Written as DNA, the CDR3 is TGTGCCAGCAGTGCTCCAGGTTCCCAGGGCAGGCCCCAGCATTTT. Protein product: CASSAPGSQGRPQHF.

The chain combines TRBV5-1 with TRBJ2-5, with D tentatively TRBD1 (6 bases). The germline V gene encodes CDR1 SGHRS and CDR2 YFSETQ. The germline V and J ends were trimmed by 4 bases and 7 bases, with 20 bases remaining between them. CDR3 length equals 15 residues. The CDR3 nucleotides read TGCGCCAGCAGCCCAACCGGGGCAGGGGTGGCGACCCAGTACTTC. Protein product: CASSPTGAGVATQYF. The variable domain in full, completed from reference TRBV5-1 and TRBJ2-5, reads KAGVTQTPRYLIKTRGQQVTLSCSPISGHRSVSWYQQTPGQGLQFLFEYFSETQRNKGNFPGRFSGRQFSNSRSEMNVSTLELGDSALYLCASSPTGAGVATQYFGPGTRLLVL.

The J gene is TRBJ2-5, the V gene TRBV28; the D is unclear. The CDR3 contains 13 residues. Germline CDR1 and CDR2: MDHEN and SYDVKM. Trimming left V 2 bases short and J 5 bases short, with 9 bases between. In nucleotides, the CDR3 is TGTGCCAGCAGTTTACAGTCTGCTGAGACCCAGTACTTC. Translating gives CASSLQSAETQYF. Full variable domain (remainder filled in from reference TRBV28 and TRBJ2-5): DVKVTQSSRYLVKRTGEKVFLECVQDMDHENMFWYRQDPGLGLRLIYFSYDVKMKEKGDIPEGYSVSREKKERFSLILESASTNQTSMYLCASSLQSAETQYFGPGTRLLVL.

CDR3 in DNA: TGTGCCAGCAGTGCCCCGGGACAGTCCTACGAGCAGTACTTC. Translating it yields CASSAPGQSYEQYF. The chain employs TRBV28 and TRBJ2-7; 7 bases are shared with TRBD1. Germline V gene data show CDR1 as MDHEN and CDR2 as SYDVKM. The CDR3 runs 14 residues. The trim removed 5 bases at V and 1 base at J, leaving 5 bases unmatched.

This clone has only a few counts. The chain carries TRBV10-3 and TRBJ1-5; D remains unclear. Germline CDR1 and CDR2: ENHRY and SYGVKD. CDR3 length: 12 amino acids. Between the trimmed V and J ends, which lost 2 bases and 7 bases, there was a span of 6 bases. DNA for the CDR3: TGTGCCATCAGTGAGCCACGGCAGCCCCAGCATTTT. This encodes CAISEPRQPQHF.

The V call is TRBV7-8, the J call TRBJ2-1; 9 nucleotides match TRBD2. Germline lookup yields CDR1 SGHVS and CDR2 FQNEAQ. Unmatched junction bases numbered 12, after V lost 2 bases and J lost 7 bases. The CDR3 contains 17 residues. The CDR3 sequence: CASSLRTQAGGSNEQFF. CDR3 sequence (DNA): TGTGCCAGCAGCTTAAGGACTCAGGCGGGAGGGAGTAATGAGCAGTTCTTC.

The V call is TRBV15, the J call TRBJ2-5; TRBD1 matches at 8 bases. The V gene's germline CDR1 is LNHNV and CDR2 YYDKDF (reference sequence). With V trimmed by 3 bases and J by 2 bases, 14 bases remained unmatched. The CDR3 spans 18 residues. The CDR3 DNA follows: TGTGCCACCAGCAGCCTTACCGATCTCAGGGGGCCTCAAGAGACCCAGTACTTC. Amino acid sequence: CATSSLTDLRGPQETQYF.

The chain is built from TRBV7-8 and TRBJ2-5; D may be TRBD1 (6 bases). The CDR3 consists of 14 residues. V gave up 5 bases and J gave up 1 base, with 11 bases separating them. Germline lookup yields CDR1 SGHVS and CDR2 FQNEAQ. Here the CDR3 reads CASSLGQLQETQYF. The CDR3 DNA reads TGTGCCAGCAGCCTCGGACAGCTCCAAGAGACCCAGTACTTC.

This chain links TRBV2 with TRBJ1-5; D gene ambiguous. Germline loops: CDR1 SNHLY, CDR2 FYNNEI. V gave up 8 bases and J gave up 0 bases, with 8 bases separating them. The CDR3 is 13 amino acids. DNA for the CDR3: TGTGCCAGCGAGATTTATAGCAATCAGCCCCAGCATTTT. Its protein product is CASEIYSNQPQHF.

The J gene is TRBJ2-7, the V gene TRBV28; TRBD1 is a possible D gene (5 bases). V was pared by 3 bases and J by 3 bases, with 9 bases between. The CDR3 runs 13 residues. Germline CDR1 reads MDHEN; CDR2 reads SYDVKM. In DNA, the CDR3 is TGTGCCAGCAGTTTTACCAGGGTCTACGAGCAGTACTTC. Protein sequence: CASSFTRVYEQYF.

This chain connects TRBV30 to TRBJ2-3, with 7 bases aligning to TRBD2. The length of the CDR3 is 13 residues. The ends lost 0 bases at V and 4 bases at J; junction bases unmatched: 1. CDR1 is GTSNPN and CDR2 is SVGIG in the germline V gene (reference sequence). The CDR3 nucleotides read TGTGCCTGGAGTGTACGGGGGGCAGATACGCAGTATTTT. Translating gives CAWSVRGADTQYF.

The genes are TRBV27 and TRBJ1-2; 9 bases line up with TRBD1. The CDR3 spans 14 residues. CDR1 is MNHEY, CDR2 SMNVEV, per germline (reference sequence). Losses at the gene ends were 4 bases for V and 8 bases for J; bases not matched to a gene: 8. The chain's CDR3 is CASSSDRGEYGYTF. DNA for the CDR3: TGTGCCAGCAGTTCGGACAGGGGCGAATACGGCTACACCTTC.